Listed below are T cell receptor beta chains from one sample, sequenced in a study of shared T cell receptors in the human thymus. Sequencing was performed with immunoSEQ multiplex PCR; in TCRdb, only in-frame clones are kept and a portion is missing. The table has 700,000 or so clones, 70% to 90% seen once. This sample was shared with a second study, whose subject was human thymus T cells.

Sequencing input: thymocytes. The receptors originated from a girl less than two years old with a congenital heart defect. The CDR3 runs from the conserved cysteine through the conserved F or W. Fields, in order: CDR3 DNA, CDR3 protein, J gene, D gene, V gene, clone size. D genes are given only for firm matches. Expanded clones are given a class, and other clones once, few, many or no size at all.

DNA: TGCGCCAGCAGCAGGACAGGGACCATGAACACTGAAGCTTTCTTT
CDR3: CASSRTGTMNTEAFF
J: TRBJ1-1
D: TRBD1
V: TRBV5-1
size: once

DNA: TGTGCCATTAGGACACCGGTCAACTTCTCCTACAATGAGCAGTTCTTC
CDR3: CAIRTPVNFSYNEQFF
J: TRBJ2-1
D: -
V: TRBV10-3
size: -

DNA: TGTGCCAGCAGTTTAAGAGGAGGCGGCACGGGGTACGAGCAGTACTTC
CDR3: CASSLRGGGTGYEQYF
J: TRBJ2-7
D: -
V: TRBV28
size: once

DNA: TGTGCCAGCAGTGGAGTGAGCTCCTACGAGCAGTACTTC
CDR3: CASSGVSSYEQYF
J: TRBJ2-7
D: -
V: TRBV28
size: -

DNA: TGCGCCAGCAGCTTGAAAGGGACTGGTCCATCTGGGGCCAACGTCCTGACTTTC
CDR3: CASSLKGTGPSGANVLTF
J: TRBJ2-6
D: -
V: TRBV5-1
size: -

DNA: TGTGCACTAAACAGGGGTACTAATGAAAAACTGTTTTTT
CDR3: CALNRGTNEKLFF
J: TRBJ1-4
D: TRBD1
V: TRBV6-5
size: once

DNA: TGTGCCAGCAGCCAGACAGGGTATGAGCAGTTCTTC
CDR3: CASSQTGYEQFF
J: TRBJ2-1
D: TRBD1
V: TRBV6-1
size: -

DNA: TGCGCCAGCAGCTTGGAGGGGTGGGGACAGGGAGTCTCACCCCTCCACTTT
CDR3: CASSLEGWGQGVSPLHF
J: TRBJ1-6
D: TRBD1
V: TRBV5-1
size: -

DNA: TGCGCCAGCAGCCAAGATGAGGGTCTATGGGATACGCAGTATTTT
CDR3: CASSQDEGLWDTQYF
J: TRBJ2-3
D: -
V: TRBV4-3
size: -

DNA: TGTGCCAGCAGTGAACAAGTGGGCCCCTATGGCTACACCTTC
CDR3: CASSEQVGPYGYTF
J: TRBJ1-2
D: -
V: TRBV6-1
size: -

DNA: TGTGCCAGTAGTTCCGACAGGATTTCACCCCTCCACTTT
CDR3: CASSSDRISPLHF
J: TRBJ1-6
D: -
V: TRBV19
size: -

DNA: TGCGCCAGCAGCCAAGAGGTCCTCAGGGGGAACACTGAAGCTTTCTTT
CDR3: CASSQEVLRGNTEAFF
J: TRBJ1-1
D: -
V: TRBV4-3
size: -

DNA: TGTGCCAGCAGCGTAGATGGGGCCGACAATGAGCAGTTCTTC
CDR3: CASSVDGADNEQFF
J: TRBJ2-1
D: -
V: TRBV9
size: -

DNA: TGCGCCAGCAGTAGAAGCGCGGGGAGCCTTTACAATGAGCAGTTCTTC
CDR3: CASSRSAGSLYNEQFF
J: TRBJ2-1
D: -
V: TRBV5-1
size: -

DNA: TGTGCCAGCAGCCCAACAGGGGGCGCGGACCAAGAGACCCAGTACTTC
CDR3: CASSPTGGADQETQYF
J: TRBJ2-5
D: TRBD1
V: TRBV7-9
size: -

DNA: TGTGCCAGCAGTTCAAACGTAGCGTCACCCACAGATACGCAGTATTTT
CDR3: CASSSNVASPTDTQYF
J: TRBJ2-3
D: -
V: TRBV2
size: -

DNA: TGTGCCACCTCGGGGCGGGGATATAACAATGAGCAGTTCTTC
CDR3: CATSGRGYNNEQFF
J: TRBJ2-1
D: -
V: TRBV6-6
size: -

DNA: TGTGCCAGCACCCCGCGGCGGGGGGGACAAGAGACCCAGTACTTC
CDR3: CASTPRRGGQETQYF
J: TRBJ2-5
D: TRBD2
V: TRBV5-4
size: once

DNA: TGTGCCAGCAGCACACCGGGACAGGGAATTTACGAGCAGTACTTC
CDR3: CASSTPGQGIYEQYF
J: TRBJ2-7
D: TRBD1
V: TRBV6-1
size: -

DNA: TGTGCCATCAGCGCCACTAGTAAAGGCAACACCGGGGAGCTGTTTTTT
CDR3: CAISATSKGNTGELFF
J: TRBJ2-2
D: -
V: TRBV10-3
size: -

DNA: TGTGCCAGCAGCTTAGTTCCGTCCGGGGCTGGGGCCAACGTCCTGACTTTC
CDR3: CASSLVPSGAGANVLTF
J: TRBJ2-6
D: -
V: TRBV7-2
size: -

DNA: TGTGCCAGCAGCTTCAGGGCCCCGGGTAATGAAAAACTGTTTTTT
CDR3: CASSFRAPGNEKLFF
J: TRBJ1-4
D: -
V: TRBV7-2
size: -

DNA: TGTGCCAGCAGCTTGGGGGGGCGAGTACCCTGGGAGACCCAGTACTTC
CDR3: CASSLGGRVPWETQYF
J: TRBJ2-5
D: -
V: TRBV5-4
size: -

DNA: TGCGCCAGCAGCCCCCCGACAGGGGGCGACTATGGCTACACCTTC
CDR3: CASSPPTGGDYGYTF
J: TRBJ1-2
D: TRBD1
V: TRBV5-1
size: -

DNA: TGTGCCAGTAGTCCCTACCAGGGGAAAGATGGCTACACCTTC
CDR3: CASSPYQGKDGYTF
J: TRBJ1-2
D: -
V: TRBV19
size: -

DNA: TGCGCCAGCAGCCAAGAAGGATACTATAGGGGGCGTGGGGGCATGGGCTACACCTTC
CDR3: CASSQEGYYRGRGGMGYTF
J: TRBJ1-2
D: TRBD1
V: TRBV4-3
size: -

DNA: TGCAGCGTTGAACCGGGACTAGCGGGGCAAGAGACCCAGTACTTC
CDR3: CSVEPGLAGQETQYF
J: TRBJ2-5
D: TRBD2
V: TRBV29-1
size: -

DNA: TGTGCCAGCACGGTCCAGGGACAGAAATTTACTGGGGAGCTGTTTTTT
CDR3: CASTVQGQKFTGELFF
J: TRBJ2-2
D: TRBD1
V: TRBV27
size: few

DNA: TGTGCCAGCAGTAACCGGACAGGGAAGGGGACTGAAGCTTTCTTT
CDR3: CASSNRTGKGTEAFF
J: TRBJ1-1
D: TRBD1
V: TRBV6-1
size: -

DNA: TGTGCCACCAGCAGAGTAATTGAGACCCAGTACTTC
CDR3: CATSRVIETQYF
J: TRBJ2-5
D: -
V: TRBV15
size: -

DNA: TGCGCCAGCAGCTCCGGGATCAAATACGAGCAGTACTTC
CDR3: CASSSGIKYEQYF
J: TRBJ2-7
D: -
V: TRBV5-1
size: -

DNA: TGTGCCAGCAGCTTAGCCCAGGGGGGATCTAACTATGGCTACACCTTC
CDR3: CASSLAQGGSNYGYTF
J: TRBJ1-2
D: TRBD1
V: TRBV11-2
size: -

DNA: TGTGCCAGCAGCTCGCAAGACAGGGGCGTGAACACTGAAGCTTTCTTT
CDR3: CASSSQDRGVNTEAFF
J: TRBJ1-1
D: TRBD1
V: TRBV7-3
size: -

DNA: TGTGCCAGCAGTCTGAACGGGACTAGCTGTGAGACCCAGTACTTC
CDR3: CASSLNGTSCETQYF
J: TRBJ2-5
D: TRBD2
V: TRBV28
size: -

DNA: TGCGCCAGCAGCCAACGCCCCTCTAAAGCTTTCTTT
CDR3: CASSQRPSKAFF
J: TRBJ1-1
D: -
V: TRBV4-3
size: -

DNA: TGTGCCAGCAAAACCCGGGACAAGGGTCGACCGGAGCAGTTCTTC
CDR3: CASKTRDKGRPEQFF
J: TRBJ2-1
D: -
V: TRBV6-1
size: -

DNA: TGTGCCGGAACTGTTAGGACCGGACTAGCGGGGGGCACTACTTCAACCTACGAGCAGTACTTC
CDR3: CAGTVRTGLAGGTTSTYEQYF
J: TRBJ2-7
D: TRBD2
V: TRBV19
size: -

DNA: TGTGCCAGCAGCTTAGCGCGGGAGCGGGGGGGCCTCACCGGGGAGCTGTTTTTT
CDR3: CASSLARERGGLTGELFF
J: TRBJ2-2
D: TRBD2
V: TRBV7-2
size: -

DNA: TGTGCCAGTAGAATTATGAGGGATTCCCACGAGCAGTACTTC
CDR3: CASRIMRDSHEQYF
J: TRBJ2-7
D: -
V: TRBV19
size: -

DNA: TGTGCTAGTGGTACCCCCAGCGGGGATGGCAATCAGCCCCAGCATTTT
CDR3: CASGTPSGDGNQPQHF
J: TRBJ1-5
D: -
V: TRBV12-5
size: few

DNA: TGTGCCAGCAGTTACGAGGAGCGCGAACCCGCTACCGAGCAGTTCTTC
CDR3: CASSYEEREPATEQFF
J: TRBJ2-1
D: -
V: TRBV6-6
size: -

DNA: TGTGCCACCAGCAGCCTCCAACGCAACGTGGCAGTACAAGAGACCCAGTACTTC
CDR3: CATSSLQRNVAVQETQYF
J: TRBJ2-5
D: -
V: TRBV15
size: -

DNA: TGTGCCAGCTCACGATGGGGGGAATCCTATAATTCACCCCTCCACTTT
CDR3: CASSRWGESYNSPLHF
J: TRBJ1-6
D: -
V: TRBV18
size: -